This TCR beta chain was sequenced during a study of response to subunit inactivated influenza vaccine. The study's findings and limits: The authors proposed limited new T cell recruitment per seasonal influenza vaccination.

The CDR3 has 15 amino acids. The germline gives CDR1 SGHRS, CDR2 YFSETQ. Trimming removed 4 bases from V and 2 bases from J, with 16 bases in between. This clonotype was counted between two and nine times. What it binds is unknown. Via MiXCR, TCRdb re-called the RT-PCR reads, giving one row per CDR3 protein. The sample carries about half a million distinct CDR3 sequences, less than 30% recorded once. Sequencing was performed on CD4+ T cells sorted from PBMCs, taken roughly 5 days after vaccination. This chain joins TRBV5-1 and TRBJ2-7; maybe TRBD2 (5 bases). The TCR comes from a man aged 50 to 60 who received an inactivated influenza vaccine. CDR3 DNA sequence: TGCGCCAGCAGCCCGGGTGGAGGAAGGGCCTACGAGCAGTACTTC. Translating gives CASSPGGGRAYEQYF.